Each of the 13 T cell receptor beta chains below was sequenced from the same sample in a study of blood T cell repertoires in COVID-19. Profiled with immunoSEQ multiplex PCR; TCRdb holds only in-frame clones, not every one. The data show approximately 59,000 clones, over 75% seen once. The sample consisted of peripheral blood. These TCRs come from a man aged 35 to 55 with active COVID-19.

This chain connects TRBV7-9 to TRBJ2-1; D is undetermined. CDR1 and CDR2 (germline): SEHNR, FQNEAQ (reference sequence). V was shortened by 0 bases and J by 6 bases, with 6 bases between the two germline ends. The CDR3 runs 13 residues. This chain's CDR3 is CASSLAPINEQFF. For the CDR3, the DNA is TGTGCCAGCAGCTTAGCTCCCATCAATGAGCAGTTCTTC.

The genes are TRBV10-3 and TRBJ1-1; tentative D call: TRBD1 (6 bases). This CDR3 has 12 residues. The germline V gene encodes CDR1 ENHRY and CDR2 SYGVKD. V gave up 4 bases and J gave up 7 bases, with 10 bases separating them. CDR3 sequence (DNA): TGTGCCATCAGTGCCAGGGGAGTTGAAGCTTTCTTT. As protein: CAISARGVEAFF.

CDR3 protein: CASSFTGQAYEQYF. Written as DNA, the CDR3 is TGTGCCAGCAGTTTCACCGGACAAGCCTACGAGCAGTACTTC. This chain connects TRBV27 to TRBJ2-7; a weak D match, TRBD1 (5 bases). The germline V gene has CDR1 MNHEY and CDR2 SMNVEV (reference sequence). This CDR3 is 14 amino acids long. V was clipped by 3 bases and J by 2 bases, with 11 bases between them.

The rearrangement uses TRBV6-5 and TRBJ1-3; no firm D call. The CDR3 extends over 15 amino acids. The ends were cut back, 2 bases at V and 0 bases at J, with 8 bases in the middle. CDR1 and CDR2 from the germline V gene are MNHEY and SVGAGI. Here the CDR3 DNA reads TGTGCCAGCAGTTACGACGGGAGCTCTGGAAACACCATATATTTT. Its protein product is CASSYDGSSGNTIYF.

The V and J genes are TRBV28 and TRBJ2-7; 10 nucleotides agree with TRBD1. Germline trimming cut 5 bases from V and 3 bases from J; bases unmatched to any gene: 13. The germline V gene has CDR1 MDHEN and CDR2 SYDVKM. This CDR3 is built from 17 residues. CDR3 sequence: CASSPLLGQGGLYEQYF. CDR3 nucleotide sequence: TGTGCCAGCAGTCCTCTACTAGGACAGGGGGGACTCTACGAGCAGTACTTC. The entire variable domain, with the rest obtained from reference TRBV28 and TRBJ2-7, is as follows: DVKVTQSSRYLVKRTGEKVFLECVQDMDHENMFWYRQDPGLGLRLIYFSYDVKMKEKGDIPEGYSVSREKKERFSLILESASTNQTSMYLCASSPLLGQGGLYEQYFGPGTRLTVT.

The CDR3 sequence is CASSFTGAGGYTF. The CDR3 DNA follows: TGCGCCAGCAGCTTCACAGGGGCGGGTGGCTACACCTTC. The chain couples TRBV5-1 to TRBJ1-2; the match to TRBD1 covers 7 bases. The germline V gene has CDR1 SGHRS and CDR2 YFSETQ. J lost 7 bases, V lost 2 bases, and 5 bases had no gene match. The CDR3 extends over 13 amino acids.

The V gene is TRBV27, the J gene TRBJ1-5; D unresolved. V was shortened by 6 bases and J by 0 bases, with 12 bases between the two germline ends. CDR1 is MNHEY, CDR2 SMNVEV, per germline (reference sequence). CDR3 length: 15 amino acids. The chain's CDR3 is CASRAPGSSNQPQHF. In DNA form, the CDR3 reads TGTGCCAGCAGGGCCCCGGGGAGTAGCAATCAGCCCCAGCATTTT.

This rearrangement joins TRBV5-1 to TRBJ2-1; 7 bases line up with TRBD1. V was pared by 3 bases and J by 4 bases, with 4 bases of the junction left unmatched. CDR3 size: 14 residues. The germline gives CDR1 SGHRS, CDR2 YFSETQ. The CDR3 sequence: CASSSTGSYNEQFF. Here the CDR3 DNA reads TGCGCCAGCAGCTCGACAGGGTCATACAATGAGCAGTTCTTC.

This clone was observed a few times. Here the CDR3 DNA reads TGCGCCAGCAGCCAAGTCCTTCTCTTGCGGGGGGATGGCTACGAGCAGTACTTC. Protein: CASSQVLLLRGDGYEQYF. V usage is TRBV4-1 and J usage is TRBJ2-7; 8 bases align to TRBD2. V lost 1 base to trimming and J lost 3 bases; unmatched junction nucleotides: 14. The germline V gene encodes CDR1 MGHRA and CDR2 YSYEKL. The CDR3 sequence is 18 residues long.

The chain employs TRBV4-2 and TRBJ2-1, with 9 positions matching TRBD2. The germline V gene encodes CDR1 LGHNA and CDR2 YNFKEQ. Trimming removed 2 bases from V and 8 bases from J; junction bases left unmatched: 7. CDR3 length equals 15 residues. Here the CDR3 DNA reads TGTGCCAGCAGCCAACCCCGGACTAGCGTAGATGAGCAGTTCTTC. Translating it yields CASSQPRTSVDEQFF.

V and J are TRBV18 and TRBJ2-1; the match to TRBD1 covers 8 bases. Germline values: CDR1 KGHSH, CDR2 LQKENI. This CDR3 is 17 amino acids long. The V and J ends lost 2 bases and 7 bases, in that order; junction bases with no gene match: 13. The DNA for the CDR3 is TGTGCCAGCTCACCAACCCTCGGACAGGGTGGAGGGAATGAGCAGTTCTTC. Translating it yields CASSPTLGQGGGNEQFF.

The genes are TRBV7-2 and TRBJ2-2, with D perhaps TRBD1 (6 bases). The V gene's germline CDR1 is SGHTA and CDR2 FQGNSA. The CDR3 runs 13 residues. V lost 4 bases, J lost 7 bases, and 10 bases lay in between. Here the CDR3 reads CASSSQGSGELFF. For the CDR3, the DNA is TGTGCCAGCAGCTCCCAGGGGAGCGGGGAGCTGTTTTTT.

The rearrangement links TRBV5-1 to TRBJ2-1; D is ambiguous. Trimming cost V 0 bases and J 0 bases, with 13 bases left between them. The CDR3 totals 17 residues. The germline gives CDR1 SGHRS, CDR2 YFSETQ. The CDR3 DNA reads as TGCGCCAGCAGCTTGGGAGGATTTTTTAGCTCCTACAATGAGCAGTTCTTC. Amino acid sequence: CASSLGGFFSSYNEQFF.